This T cell receptor (beta chain) was obtained from a study of PD-1 blockade in classical Hodgkin lymphoma. Study-level findings and limits: Nothing has yet pinned down what causes the repertoire differences, possibly disease activity or prior therapy.

All trial patients relapsed after autologous stem cell transplantation. Each best response was a complete response, a partial response or progressive disease. Clones were sequenced by immunoSEQ multiplex PCR, and TCRdb holds only the in-frame ones, with some missing. The sample lists over 15,000 clones, around 84% occurring once. In regard to this clone: Its target is unknown.

This CDR3 region has 13 residues. Trimming pared 5 bases from V and 7 bases from J, leaving 9 bases between. Germline V CDR1 and CDR2: MNHEY, SVGAGI. This TCR was sampled from a human donor with classical Hodgkin lymphoma. Sequencing was performed on peripheral blood mononuclear cells (PBMCs), taken at baseline. This sequence joins TRBV6-5 and TRBJ1-6; D unclear. DNA of the CDR3: TGTGCCAGCAGTCCCCTGCGGAATTCACCCCTCCACTTT. It is translated as CASSPLRNSPLHF.